This TCR beta chain was sequenced in a study of T-cell memory formation after mild COVID-19. General study results and limits: In pre-infection memory, a portion of responding clones appeared, which suggested that cross-reactive memory joined. Contracting clones from day 15 to 85 had balanced CD4/CD8; later expanders favoured CD4+. Mainly in CM and EM were contracting CD4+ clones; CD8+ were in EMRA.

The CDR3 has 14 amino acids. Deletions cut 4 bases from V and 4 bases from J, with 13 bases between. Germline V gene lookup returns CDR1 MGHRA and CDR2 YSYEKL. TCRdb analysed the 5' RACE reads with MiXCR anew, one entry per CDR3 protein. The sample consists of fewer than 350,000 distinct CDR3 sequences, 15% to 20% of them appearing once. This clonotype was found a few times. No antigen is known for it. The sample taken for sequencing was PBMCs or a T cell subset sorted from them (not recorded which). The sequence was obtained from a man aged 18 to 30 who had mild COVID-19 (a few samples of this study predate the infection). Cell type and time point are not known. The J gene is TRBJ2-5, the V gene TRBV4-1; a possible D gene is TRBD2 (6 bases). The DNA of the CDR3 is TGCGCCAGCAGCCGTCAGACTAGTTCAGAGACCCAGTACTTC. Amino acid sequence: CASSRQTSSETQYF.